The present TCR beta chain was sequenced within a study of cytomegalovirus exposure and HLA in healthy donors. Study context: Among over 350 genotyped donors, more than 65% fell in the Caucasian-associated ancestry cluster. Study outcomes and limitations: A later analysis found common viral pathogens apparently linked to several of the most significant clusters. Later analysis demonstrated an association between a missense DCLRE1C variant and TCR beta V- and J-gene trimming. Across all donors, roughly uniform sequencing depth was an assumption of the presence/absence analyses.

It was with 60 Vbeta and 13 Jbeta primers that the PCR ran. TCRdb's table, derived via immunoSEQ multiplex PCR, lists solely in-frame clones and lacks some. The data show around 110,000 clones, with around four fifths seen just once and roughly 1.5% held by the top ten. Points on this clone: Its specificity is unknown.

This CDR3 contains 16 residues. V dropped 1 base and J dropped 4 bases, with 16 bases sitting between them. Germline V gene data show CDR1 as SGHTA and CDR2 as FQGNSA. The clonotype was recovered from a man between 50 and 59 years old in good health and CMV-seronegative. Source material: PBMCs. This sequence joins TRBV7-2 and TRBJ2-5; a possible D gene is TRBD2 (6 bases). CDR3 DNA: TGTGCCAGCAGCTTAGTGGGGGGACCGTCAGGAGAGACCCAGTACTTC. It yields the protein CASSLVGGPSGETQYF.